These 5 T cell receptor beta chains share one sample of origin, sequenced in a study of blood T cell repertoires in COVID-19. Produced via immunoSEQ multiplex PCR; TCRdb's table is partial and in-frame only. The table includes about 200,000 clones, around nine tenths detected once. Sequencing was performed on peripheral blood. Source of these receptors: a man aged 55 to 70 who had recovered from COVID-19.

This clone has only one observation. The chain employs TRBV9 and TRBJ2-5; a possible D gene is TRBD1 (6 bases). The V end was cut by 0 bases, the J end by 3 bases, with 9 bases between. Germline CDR1 and CDR2: SGDLS and YYNGEE. There are 14 residues in the CDR3. The CDR3 nucleotides are TGTGCCAGCAGCGTAGCAACAGGGAAAGAGACCCAGTACTTC. This encodes CASSVATGKETQYF.

The V gene is TRBV18, the J gene TRBJ2-5; D may be TRBD1 (6 bases). Trimming shortened V by 6 bases and J by 3 bases, and 14 bases separated the two germline ends. CDR1 KGHSH and CDR2 LQKENI come from the germline V gene. This CDR3 has 14 residues. CDR3 coding DNA: TGTGCCAGCTCGCCAGCAAACAGGGAAGAGACCCAGTACTTC. Its translation: CASSPANREETQYF.

The chain carries TRBV3-1 (or the pseudogene TRBV3-2) and TRBJ1-1; 8 nucleotides match TRBD1. CDR3 length: 17 amino acids. With V trimmed by 3 bases and J by 2 bases, 11 bases remained unmatched. Germline CDR1 and CDR2: LGHDT and YNNKEL (reference sequence). The CDR3 DNA is TGTGCCAGCAGCCACCAAGACAGGGGATTTTTTAACACTGAAGCTTTCTTT. The encoded protein is CASSHQDRGFFNTEAFF.

This clone appeared a single time. The CDR3 region is CASSLGDFYGELFF. The DNA for the CDR3 is TGTGCCAGCTCACTGGGAGATTTCTACGGGGAGCTGTTTTTT. The chain joins TRBV18 to TRBJ2-2; D perhaps matches TRBD2 (5 bases). The CDR3 loop spans 14 amino acids. Germline V gene lookup returns CDR1 KGHSH and CDR2 LQKENI. V lost 4 bases to trimming and J lost 7 bases, with 13 bases between them. The full variable domain, with the rest looked up from reference TRBV18 and TRBJ2-2, is NAGVMQNPRHLVRRRGQEARLRCSPMKGHSHVYWYRQLPEEGLKFMVYLQKENIIDESGMPKERFSAEFPKEGPSILRIQQVVRGDSAAYFCASSLGDFYGELFFGEGSRLTVL.

The chain uses TRBV9 and TRBJ2-7; a weak D match, TRBD1 (6 bases). Germline assignment: CDR1 SGDLS and CDR2 YYNGEE. This CDR3 is 15 amino acids long. Trimming left V 4 bases short and J 0 bases short, with 14 bases between. The CDR3 spells CASSSQGFSSYEQYF. CDR3 in DNA: TGTGCCAGCAGCTCACAGGGCTTTTCCTCCTACGAGCAGTACTTC.